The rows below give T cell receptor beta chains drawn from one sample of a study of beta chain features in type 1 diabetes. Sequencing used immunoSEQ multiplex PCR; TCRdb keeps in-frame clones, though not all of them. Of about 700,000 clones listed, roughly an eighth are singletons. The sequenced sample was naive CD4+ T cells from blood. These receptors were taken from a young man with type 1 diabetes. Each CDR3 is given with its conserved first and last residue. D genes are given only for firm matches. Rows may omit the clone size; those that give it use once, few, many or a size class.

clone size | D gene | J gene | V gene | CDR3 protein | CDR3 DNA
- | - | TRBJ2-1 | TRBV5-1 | CASRIGEIYNEQFF | TGCGCCAGCAGAATAGGGGAAATCTACAATGAGCAGTTCTTC
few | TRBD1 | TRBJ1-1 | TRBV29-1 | CSVVGQGVTEAFF | TGCAGCGTTGTGGGACAGGGGGTAACTGAAGCTTTCTTT
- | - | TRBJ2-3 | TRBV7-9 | CASDPKGPQTGPQYF | TGTGCCAGCGACCCGAAGGGGCCCCAAACCGGACCGCAGTATTTT
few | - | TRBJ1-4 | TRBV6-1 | CASSESSRRVTNEKLFF | TGTGCCAGCAGTGAATCAAGCCGGAGGGTGACTAATGAAAAACTGTTTTTT
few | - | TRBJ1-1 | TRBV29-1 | CSVSDLLPNTEAFF | TGCAGCGTCTCGGACCTGCTTCCGAACACTGAAGCTTTCTTT
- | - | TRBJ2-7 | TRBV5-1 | CASSLAPGTYEQYF | TGCGCCAGCAGCTTGGCCCCCGGGACCTACGAGCAGTACTTC
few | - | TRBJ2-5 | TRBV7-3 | CASSINGGYQETQYF | TGTGCCAGCAGCATAAATGGAGGCTACCAAGAGACCCAGTACTTC
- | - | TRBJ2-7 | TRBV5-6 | CASSWTGYEQYF | TGTGCCAGCAGCTGGACGGGGTACGAGCAGTACTTC
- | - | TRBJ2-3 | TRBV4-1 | CASRGFSTDTQYF | TGCGCCAGCAGGGGGTTTAGCACAGATACGCAGTATTTT
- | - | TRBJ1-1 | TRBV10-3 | CAISGREGTEAFF | TGTGCCATCAGTGGAAGGGAGGGAACTGAAGCTTTCTTT